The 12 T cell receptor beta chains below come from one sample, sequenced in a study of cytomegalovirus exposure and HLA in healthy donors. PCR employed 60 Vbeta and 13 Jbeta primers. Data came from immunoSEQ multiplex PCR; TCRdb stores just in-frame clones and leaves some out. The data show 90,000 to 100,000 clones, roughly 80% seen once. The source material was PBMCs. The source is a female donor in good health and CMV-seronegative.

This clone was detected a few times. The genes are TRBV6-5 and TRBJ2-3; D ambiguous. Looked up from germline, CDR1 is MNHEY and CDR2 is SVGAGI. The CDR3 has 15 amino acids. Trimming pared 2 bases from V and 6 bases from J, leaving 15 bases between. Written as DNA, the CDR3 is TGTGCCAGCAGTTACACGTTCCTAAGCTCGGATACGCAGTATTTT. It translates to CASSYTFLSSDTQYF.

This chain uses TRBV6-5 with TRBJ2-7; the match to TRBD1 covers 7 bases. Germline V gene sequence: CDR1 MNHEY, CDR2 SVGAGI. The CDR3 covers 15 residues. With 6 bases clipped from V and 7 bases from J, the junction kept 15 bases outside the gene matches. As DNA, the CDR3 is TGTGCCAGCAGGCACCCACCGGACAGGTCCTGGGAGCAGTACTTC. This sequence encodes CASRHPPDRSWEQYF.

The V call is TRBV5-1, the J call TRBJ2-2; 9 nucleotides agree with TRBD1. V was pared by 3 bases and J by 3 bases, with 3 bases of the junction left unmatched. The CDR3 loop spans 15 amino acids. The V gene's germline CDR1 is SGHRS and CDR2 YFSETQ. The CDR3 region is CASSSRTGDTGELFF. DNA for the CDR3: TGCGCCAGCAGCTCGCGGACAGGGGACACCGGGGAGCTGTTTTTT.

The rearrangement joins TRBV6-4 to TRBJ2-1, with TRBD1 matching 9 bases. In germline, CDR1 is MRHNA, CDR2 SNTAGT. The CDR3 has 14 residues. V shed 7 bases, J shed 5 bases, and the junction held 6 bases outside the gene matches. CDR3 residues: CASMADRGHNEQFF. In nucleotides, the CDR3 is TGTGCCAGCATGGCGGACAGGGGCCACAATGAGCAGTTCTTC.

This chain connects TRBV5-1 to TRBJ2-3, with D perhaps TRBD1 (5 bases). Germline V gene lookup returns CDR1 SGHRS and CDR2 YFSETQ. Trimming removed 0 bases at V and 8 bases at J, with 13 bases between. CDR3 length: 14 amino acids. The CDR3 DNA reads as TGCGCCAGCAGCTTGGTACAGGTGGGCGCTACGCAGTATTTT. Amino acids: CASSLVQVGATQYF. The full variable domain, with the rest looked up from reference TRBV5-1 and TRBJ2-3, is KAGVTQTPRYLIKTRGQQVTLSCSPISGHRSVSWYQQTPGQGLQFLFEYFSETQRNKGNFPGRFSGRQFSNSRSEMNVSTLELGDSALYLCASSLVQVGATQYFGPGTRLTVL.

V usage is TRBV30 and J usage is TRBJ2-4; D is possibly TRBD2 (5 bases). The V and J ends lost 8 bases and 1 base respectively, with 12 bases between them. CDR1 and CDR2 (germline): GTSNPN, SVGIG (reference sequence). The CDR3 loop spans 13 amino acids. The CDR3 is CAHRSGAKNIQYF. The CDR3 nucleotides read TGTGCCCACCGGTCGGGGGCCAAAAACATTCAGTACTTC.

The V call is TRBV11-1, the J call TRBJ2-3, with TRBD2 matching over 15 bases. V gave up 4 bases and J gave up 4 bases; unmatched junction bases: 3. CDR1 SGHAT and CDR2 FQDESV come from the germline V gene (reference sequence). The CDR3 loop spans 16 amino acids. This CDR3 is CASSSRTSGRADTQYF. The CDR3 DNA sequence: TGTGCCAGCAGCTCTCGGACTAGCGGGAGGGCAGATACGCAGTATTTT. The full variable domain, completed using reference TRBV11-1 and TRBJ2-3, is EAEVAQSPRYKITEKSQAVAFWCDPISGHATLYWYRQILGQGPELLVQFQDESVVDDSQLPKDRFSAERLKGVDSTLKIQPAELGDSAMYLCASSSRTSGRADTQYFGPGTRLTVL.

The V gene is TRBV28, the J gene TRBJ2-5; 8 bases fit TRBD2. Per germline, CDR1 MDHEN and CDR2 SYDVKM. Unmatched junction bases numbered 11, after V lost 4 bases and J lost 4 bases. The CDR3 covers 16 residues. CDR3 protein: CASSYQGLEGLETQYF. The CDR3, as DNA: TGTGCCAGCAGTTACCAGGGACTAGAGGGTTTAGAGACCCAGTACTTC.

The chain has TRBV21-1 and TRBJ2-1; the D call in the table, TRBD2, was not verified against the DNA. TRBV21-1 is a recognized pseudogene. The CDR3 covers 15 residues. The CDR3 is CASKGLAGGCNEQFF. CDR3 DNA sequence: TGTGCCAGCAAGGGACTAGCGGGAGGTTGCAATGAGCAGTTCTTC.

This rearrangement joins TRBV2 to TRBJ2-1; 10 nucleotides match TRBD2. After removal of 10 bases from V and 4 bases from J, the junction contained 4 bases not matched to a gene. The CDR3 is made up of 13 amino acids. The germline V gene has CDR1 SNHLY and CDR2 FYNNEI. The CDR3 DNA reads TGTGCCACTACTAGCGGGACTTACAATGAGCAGTTCTTC. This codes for CATTSGTYNEQFF.

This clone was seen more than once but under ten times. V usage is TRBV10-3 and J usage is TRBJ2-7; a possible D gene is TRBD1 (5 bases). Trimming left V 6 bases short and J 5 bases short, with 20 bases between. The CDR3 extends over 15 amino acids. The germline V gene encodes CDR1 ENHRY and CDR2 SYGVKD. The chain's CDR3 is CAIRATQGLMDEQYF. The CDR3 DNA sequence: TGTGCCATCAGAGCTACTCAGGGTTTAATGGACGAGCAGTACTTC.

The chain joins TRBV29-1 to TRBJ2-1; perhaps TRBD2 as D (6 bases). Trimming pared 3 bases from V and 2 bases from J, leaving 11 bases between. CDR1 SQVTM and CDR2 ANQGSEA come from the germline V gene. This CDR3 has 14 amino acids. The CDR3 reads CSVDTTGAYNEQFF. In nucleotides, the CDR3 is TGCAGCGTTGATACTACGGGAGCCTACAATGAGCAGTTCTTC.